The entry below describes one TCR beta chain. With V trimmed by 3 bases and J by 2 bases, 7 bases remained unmatched. CDR1 GTSNPN and CDR2 SVGIG come from the germline V gene (reference sequence). The CDR3 is 15 residues long. This sample is part of a study of Ad26.COV2.S vaccination and SARS-CoV-2 variants. Assay used: immunoSEQ multiplex PCR; TCRdb lists only in-frame clones, some missing. The table lists 300,000 to 400,000 clones, about nine tenths of them singletons. Treatment indicated: roughly 18 received Ad26.COV2.S at low or high dose, single or two shots; several received placebo; per-sample allocation not given. The samples were gathered on day 63 after the first injection of vaccine or placebo.

This chain links TRBV30 with TRBJ2-7; TRBD1 aligns across 10 bases. This TCR came from a person between 18 and 60 years old who received the Ad26.COV2.S COVID-19 vaccine or a placebo. The specimen was peripheral blood, collected in a trial of Ad26.COV2.S vaccine versus placebo. For the CDR3, the DNA is TGTGCCTGGAGCGCGGGACAGGGGATGGCCTACGAGCAGTACTTC. This sequence encodes CAWSAGQGMAYEQYF. The entire variable domain, with the rest obtained from reference TRBV30 and TRBJ2-7, is as follows: SQTIHQWPATLVQPVGSPLSLECTVEGTSNPNLYWYRQAAGRGLQLLFYSVGIGQISSEVPQNLSASRPQDRQFILSSKKLLLSDSGFYLCAWSAGQGMAYEQYFGPGTRLTVT.